The text below deals with one TCR beta chain. Its specificity is unknown. CDR1 and CDR2 from the germline V gene are SEHNR and FQNEAQ (reference sequence). The V gene lost 4 bases and the J gene lost 5 bases, with 14 bases spanning the gap. The length of the CDR3 is 15 residues. The entry originates in a study of shared clonotypes between healthy human individuals. Findings and limits, study-wide: Generally, estimated richness proved larger in naive subsets than it did in memory subsets.

Naive CD8 cells, CD45RO-negative and positively selected for CCR7, excluded terminally differentiated effector memory CD45RA+ cells. The study drew its donors from healthy HIV-negative adults without recent acute infections or vaccinations. Sorted-subset replicate PCRs used 150 to 200 ng of genomic DNA. This amount corresponded to about 30,000 T cell genomes. Method: immunoSEQ multiplex PCR; TCRdb's copy keeps in-frame clones and lacks some. Of some 2.1 million clones in the sample, 80% to 95% were seen once. The chain has TRBV7-9 and TRBJ2-2; D unclear. The clonotype was recovered from a man aged 18 to 35 in good health. Some clones in this sample may be carry-over from other donors' samples. The sequenced sample was naive CD8+ T cells from PBMCs. The CDR3 DNA reads as TGTGCCAGCAGCTACGACATTTGGTCTACCGGGGAGCTGTTTTTT. This sequence encodes CASSYDIWSTGELFF.